This T cell receptor (beta chain) was observed in a study of control samples from healthy donors and cancer patients. The CDR3 runs 15 residues. V gave up 4 bases and J gave up 1 base, with 11 bases separating them. Germline V gives CDR1 MGHDK, CDR2 SYGVNS. Only in-frame clones appear in the TCRdb table, and some are missing; sequencing was by immunoSEQ multiplex PCR. This repertoire shows roughly 70,000 clones, under 90% found once; its top ten account for about 26%. The source of this sequence is a man between 45 and 60 years old in good health. Sequencing input: blood. The genes are TRBV25-1 and TRBJ2-4; possibly TRBD1 or TRBD2 for D (5 bases each). The CDR3 spells CASSAPGTAKNIQYF. The CDR3 region has the DNA TGTGCCAGCAGTGCCCCAGGGACGGCCAAAAACATTCAGTACTTC.